A single TCR beta chain is shown here with its context. V lost 7 bases, J lost 1 base, and 10 bases lay in between. CDR1 and CDR2 (germline): MNHNY, SVGAGI (reference sequence). The CDR3 is 13 residues long. The data are from a study of blood T cell repertoires in COVID-19. Study information: PBMCs, B-cell-depleted T cells, or T cells were the source of the cDNA or gDNA that made up the material.

Assay: immunoSEQ multiplex PCR; the TCRdb copy retains only in-frame clones and omits some. Seen here are around 370,000 clones, about 90% observed once, and the top ten hold around 3.5%. The chain joins TRBV6-6 to TRBJ2-5; the D gene is possibly TRBD1 (5 bases). Source material: peripheral blood. The clonotype was recovered from a woman under 30 who had recovered from COVID-19. The CDR3 nucleotides are TGTGCCAGCAACCGACAGTCCCAAGAGACCCAGTACTTC. It encodes CASNRQSQETQYF.